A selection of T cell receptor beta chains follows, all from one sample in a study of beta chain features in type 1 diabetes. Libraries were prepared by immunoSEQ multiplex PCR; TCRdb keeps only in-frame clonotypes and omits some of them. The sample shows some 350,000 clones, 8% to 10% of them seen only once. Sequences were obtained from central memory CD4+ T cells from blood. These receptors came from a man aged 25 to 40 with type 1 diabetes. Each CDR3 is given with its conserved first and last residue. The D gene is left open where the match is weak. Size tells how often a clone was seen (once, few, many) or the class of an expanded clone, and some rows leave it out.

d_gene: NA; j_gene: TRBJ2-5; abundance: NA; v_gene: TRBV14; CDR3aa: CASTPNEQETQYF; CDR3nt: TGTGCCAGCACACCAAACGAACAAGAGACCCAGTACTTC
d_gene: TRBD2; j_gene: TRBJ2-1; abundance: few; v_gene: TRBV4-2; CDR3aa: CASSLHVGTSGRSNEQFF; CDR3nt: TGTGCCAGCAGCCTACATGTGGGGACTAGCGGGAGGTCTAATGAGCAGTTCTTC
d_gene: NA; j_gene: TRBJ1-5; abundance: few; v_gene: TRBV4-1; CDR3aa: CASSQDFGQPQHF; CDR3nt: TGCGCCAGCAGCCAAGATTTTGGCCAGCCCCAGCATTTT
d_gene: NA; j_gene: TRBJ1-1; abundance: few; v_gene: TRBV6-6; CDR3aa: CASTGGGQNTEAFF; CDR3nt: TGTGCCAGCACTGGCGGTGGACAGAACACTGAAGCTTTCTTT
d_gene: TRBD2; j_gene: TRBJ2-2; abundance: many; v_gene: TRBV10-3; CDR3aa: CAIGTSGSSNGELFF; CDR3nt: TGTGCCATCGGCACTAGCGGGAGTTCTAACGGGGAGCTGTTTTTT
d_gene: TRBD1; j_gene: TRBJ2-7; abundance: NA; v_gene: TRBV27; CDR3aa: CASSPYPDRELYEQYF; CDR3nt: TGTGCCAGCAGCCCGTATCCCGACAGGGAGTTGTACGAGCAGTACTTC
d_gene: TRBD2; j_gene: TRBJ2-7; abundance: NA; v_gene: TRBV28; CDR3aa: CASNPPGLAASSYEQYF; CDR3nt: TGTGCCAGCAATCCGCCGGGACTAGCGGCGAGCTCCTACGAGCAGTACTTC
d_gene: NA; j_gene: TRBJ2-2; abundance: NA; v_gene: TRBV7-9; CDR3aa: CASTRTGELFF; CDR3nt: TGTGCCAGCACCCGAACCGGGGAGCTGTTTTTT
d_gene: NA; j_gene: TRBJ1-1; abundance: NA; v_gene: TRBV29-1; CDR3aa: CSVEWDKRFGEAFF; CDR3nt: TGCAGCGTTGAGTGGGACAAACGTTTTGGTGAAGCTTTCTTT
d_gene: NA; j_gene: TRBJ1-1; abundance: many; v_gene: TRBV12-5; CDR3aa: CASAIYPSSTEAFF; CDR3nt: TGTGCTAGTGCCATTTACCCATCGAGCACTGAAGCTTTCTTT
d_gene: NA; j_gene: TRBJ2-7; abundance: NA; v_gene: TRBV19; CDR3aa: CASSMSSGYEQYF; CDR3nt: TGTGCCAGTAGTATGAGCAGCGGTTACGAGCAGTACTTC
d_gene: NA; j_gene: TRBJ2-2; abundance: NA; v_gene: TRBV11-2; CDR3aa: CASRHALPGELFF; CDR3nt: TGTGCCAGCAGGCATGCCCTCCCCGGGGAGCTGTTTTTT
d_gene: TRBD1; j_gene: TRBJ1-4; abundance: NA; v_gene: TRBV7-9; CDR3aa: CASSPRTGGDEKLFF; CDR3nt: TGTGCCAGCAGCCCTCGGACAGGGGGTGATGAAAAACTGTTTTTT
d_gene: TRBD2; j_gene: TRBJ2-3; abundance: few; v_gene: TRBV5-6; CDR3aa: CASSFGLAGVTTDTQYF; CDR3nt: TGTGCCAGCAGCTTCGGACTAGCGGGAGTGACAACAGATACGCAGTATTTT
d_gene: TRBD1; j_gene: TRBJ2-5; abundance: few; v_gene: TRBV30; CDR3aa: CAWTRDSGQETQYF; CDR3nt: TGTGCCTGGACCCGGGACAGTGGCCAAGAGACCCAGTACTTC
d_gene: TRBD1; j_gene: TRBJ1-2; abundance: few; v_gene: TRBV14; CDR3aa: CASSIGTGGNYGYTF; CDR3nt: TGTGCCAGCAGCATCGGGACAGGGGGGAACTATGGCTACACCTTC
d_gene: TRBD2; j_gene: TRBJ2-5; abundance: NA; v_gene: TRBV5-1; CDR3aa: CASSLGTSGRETQYF; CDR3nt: TGCGCCAGCAGCTTAGGGACTAGCGGGAGAGAGACCCAGTACTTC
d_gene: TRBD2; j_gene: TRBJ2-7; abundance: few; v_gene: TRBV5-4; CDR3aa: CASSSGTSGKYEQYF; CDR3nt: TGTGCCAGCAGCTCCGGGACTAGCGGGAAATACGAGCAGTACTTC
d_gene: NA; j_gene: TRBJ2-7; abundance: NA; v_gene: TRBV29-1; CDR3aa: CSVSDSRYEQYF; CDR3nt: TGCAGCGTTTCGGACAGTCGGTACGAGCAGTACTTC
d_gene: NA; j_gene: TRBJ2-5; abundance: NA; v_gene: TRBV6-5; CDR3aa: CASSRQPQETQYF; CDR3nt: TGTGCCAGCAGTAGGCAGCCTCAAGAGACCCAGTACTTC
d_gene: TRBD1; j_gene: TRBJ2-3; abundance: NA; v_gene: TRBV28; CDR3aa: CASSSQGASTDTQYF; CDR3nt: TGTGCCAGCAGTTCTCAGGGGGCTAGCACAGATACGCAGTATTTT
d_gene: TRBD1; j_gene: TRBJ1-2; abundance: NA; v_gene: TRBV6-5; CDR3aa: CASSHPGQGYGYTF; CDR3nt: TGTGCCAGCAGTCACCCGGGACAGGGGTACGGCTACACCTTC
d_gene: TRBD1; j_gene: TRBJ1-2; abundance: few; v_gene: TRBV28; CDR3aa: CASRGGTGLKNYGYTF; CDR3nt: TGTGCCAGCAGGGGCGGGACAGGATTGAAAAACTATGGCTACACCTTC
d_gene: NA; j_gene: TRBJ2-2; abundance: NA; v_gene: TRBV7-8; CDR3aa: CASRWIEETGELFF; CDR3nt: TGTGCCAGCAGATGGATCGAAGAAACCGGGGAGCTGTTTTTT
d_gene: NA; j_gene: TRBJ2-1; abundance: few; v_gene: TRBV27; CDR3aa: CASSLVHRAAEQFF; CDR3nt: TGTGCCAGCAGTTTAGTTCACCGAGCGGCCGAGCAGTTCTTC
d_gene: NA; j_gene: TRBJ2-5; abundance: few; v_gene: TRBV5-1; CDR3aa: CASSLGQVQETQYF; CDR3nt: TGCGCCAGCAGCTTGGGACAGGTCCAGGAGACCCAGTACTTC
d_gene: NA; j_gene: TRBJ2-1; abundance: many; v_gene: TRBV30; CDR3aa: CAWSVPRGTYNEQFF; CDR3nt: TGTGCCTGGAGTGTACCGCGCGGCACGTACAATGAGCAGTTCTTC
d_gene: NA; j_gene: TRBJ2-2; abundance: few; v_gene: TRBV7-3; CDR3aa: CASSHRTGNTGELFF; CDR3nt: TGTGCCAGCAGCCATCGGACTGGAAACACCGGGGAGCTGTTTTTT
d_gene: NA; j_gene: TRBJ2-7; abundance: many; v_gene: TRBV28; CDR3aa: CASSFGQGYEQYF; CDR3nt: TGTGCCAGCAGTTTTGGTCAGGGCTACGAGCAGTACTTC
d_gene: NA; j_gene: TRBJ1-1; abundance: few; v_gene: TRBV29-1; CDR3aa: CSVEGGGGSLVF; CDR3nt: TGCAGCGTTGAAGGGGGGGGCGGAAGCTTGGTCTTT
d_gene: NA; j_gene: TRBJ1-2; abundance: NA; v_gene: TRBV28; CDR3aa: CASSLVWASGYTF; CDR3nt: TGTGCCAGCAGTTTAGTATGGGCGAGTGGCTACACCTTC
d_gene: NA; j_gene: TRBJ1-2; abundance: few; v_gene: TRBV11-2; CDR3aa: CASSLSGGYGYTF; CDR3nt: TGTGCCAGCAGCTTATCCGGAGGCTATGGCTACACCTTC
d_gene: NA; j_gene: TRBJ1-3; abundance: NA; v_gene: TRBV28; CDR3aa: CASTRGGAGNTIYF; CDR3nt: TGTGCCAGCACCCGAGGGGGGGCTGGAAACACCATATATTTT
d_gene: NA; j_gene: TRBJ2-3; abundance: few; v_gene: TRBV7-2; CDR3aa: CASSAGRERDTQYF; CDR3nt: TGTGCCAGCAGCGCGGGGAGAGAGCGGGATACGCAGTATTTT
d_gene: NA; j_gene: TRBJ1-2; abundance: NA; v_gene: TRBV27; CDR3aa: CASSSGNYGYTF; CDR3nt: TGTGCCAGCAGCTCGGGGAACTATGGCTACACCTTC
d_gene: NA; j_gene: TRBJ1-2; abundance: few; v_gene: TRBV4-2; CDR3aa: CASSQVGDGGYGYTF; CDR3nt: TGTGCCAGCAGCCAAGTGGGGGATGGTGGATATGGCTACACCTTC
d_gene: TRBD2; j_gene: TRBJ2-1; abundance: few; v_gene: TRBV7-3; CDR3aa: CASSPGLAVYNEQFF; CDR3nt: TGTGCCAGCAGCCCGGGACTAGCGGTCTACAATGAGCAGTTCTTC
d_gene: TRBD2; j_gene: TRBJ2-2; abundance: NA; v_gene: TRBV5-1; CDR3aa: CASSPGTSDTGELFF; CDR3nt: TGCGCCAGCAGCCCCGGGACTAGCGACACCGGGGAGCTGTTTTTT
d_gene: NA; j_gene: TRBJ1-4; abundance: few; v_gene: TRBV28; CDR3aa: CACRAGRLGANEKLFF; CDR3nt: TGTGCCTGCAGGGCAGGACGGTTGGGAGCTAATGAAAAACTGTTTTTT
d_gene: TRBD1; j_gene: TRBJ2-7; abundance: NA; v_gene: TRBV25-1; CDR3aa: CASSEDRGSYEQYF; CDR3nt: TGTGCCAGCAGTGAAGACAGGGGCTCCTACGAGCAGTACTTC
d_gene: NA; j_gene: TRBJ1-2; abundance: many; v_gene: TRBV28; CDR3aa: CASSPRDYGYTF; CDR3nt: TGTGCCAGCAGTCCACGGGACTATGGCTACACCTTC
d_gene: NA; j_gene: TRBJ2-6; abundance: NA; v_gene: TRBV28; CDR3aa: CASRGGQGETSANVLTF; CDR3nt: TGTGCCAGCAGGGGGGGGCAGGGTGAGACTAGTGCCAACGTCCTGACTTTC
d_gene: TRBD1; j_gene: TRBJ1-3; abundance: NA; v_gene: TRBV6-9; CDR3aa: CASIHRDRAGNTIYF; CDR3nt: TGTGCCAGCATTCACCGGGACAGGGCTGGAAACACCATATATTTT
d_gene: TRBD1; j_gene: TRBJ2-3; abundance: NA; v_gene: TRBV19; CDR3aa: CASSMAGRGTGAQDTQYF; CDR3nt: TGTGCCAGTAGTATGGCGGGTCGGGGGACAGGGGCCCAAGATACGCAGTATTTT
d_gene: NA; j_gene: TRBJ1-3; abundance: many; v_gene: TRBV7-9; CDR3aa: CASSPSGAAGNTIYF; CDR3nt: TGTGCCAGCAGCCCTTCGGGAGCTGCTGGAAACACCATATATTTT
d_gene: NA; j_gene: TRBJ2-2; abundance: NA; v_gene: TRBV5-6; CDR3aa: CASSLGIPTGELFF; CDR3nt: TGTGCCAGCAGCTTAGGGATACCCACCGGGGAGCTGTTTTTT
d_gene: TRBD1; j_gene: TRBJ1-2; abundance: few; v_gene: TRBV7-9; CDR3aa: CASSSRTGSYGYTF; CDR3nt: TGTGCCAGCAGCTCCCGGACAGGGAGCTATGGCTACACCTTC
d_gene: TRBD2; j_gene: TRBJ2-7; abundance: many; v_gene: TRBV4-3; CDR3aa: CASSQDQREGYEQYF; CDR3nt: TGCGCCAGCAGCCAGGATCAGCGGGAGGGCTACGAGCAGTACTTC
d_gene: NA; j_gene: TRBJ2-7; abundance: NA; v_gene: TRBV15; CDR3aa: CATSRGGTTTYEQYF; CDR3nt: TGTGCCACCAGCAGAGGAGGGACAACCACCTACGAGCAGTACTTC
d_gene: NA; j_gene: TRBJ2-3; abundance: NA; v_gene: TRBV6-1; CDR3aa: CASSTVYTDTQYF; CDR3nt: TGTGCCAGCAGTACAGTGTACACAGATACGCAGTATTTT
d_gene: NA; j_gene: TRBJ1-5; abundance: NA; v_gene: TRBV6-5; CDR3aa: CASSDSHSNQPQHF; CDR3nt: TGTGCCAGCAGTGACTCTCATAGCAATCAGCCCCAGCATTTT
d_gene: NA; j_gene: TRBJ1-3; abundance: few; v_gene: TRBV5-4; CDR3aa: CASSPAGRGNTIYF; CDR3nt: TGTGCCAGCAGCCCGGCAGGGCGCGGAAACACCATATATTTT
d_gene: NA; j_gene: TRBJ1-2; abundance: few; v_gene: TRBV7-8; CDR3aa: CASSPMGAGGYGYTF; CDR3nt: TGTGCCAGCAGTCCAATGGGAGCCGGTGGCTATGGCTACACCTTC
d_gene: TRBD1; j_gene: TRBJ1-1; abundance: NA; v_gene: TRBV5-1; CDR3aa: CASSLQGSTEAFF; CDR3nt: TGCGCCAGCAGCCTACAGGGGAGCACTGAAGCTTTCTTT
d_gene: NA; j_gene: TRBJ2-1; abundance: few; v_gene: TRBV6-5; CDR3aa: CASSHRGSRGEEQFF; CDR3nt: TGTGCCAGCAGTCACCGGGGCTCGCGTGGGGAGGAGCAGTTCTTC
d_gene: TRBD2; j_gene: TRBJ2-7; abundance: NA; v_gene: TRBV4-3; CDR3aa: CASSQALARESREQYF; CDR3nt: TGCGCCAGCAGCCAGGCACTAGCGAGAGAGTCTCGGGAGCAGTACTTC
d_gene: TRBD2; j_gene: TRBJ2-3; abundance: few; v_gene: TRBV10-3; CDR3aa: CASSPPAGVPDTQYF; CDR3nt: TGTGCCAGCAGTCCTCCAGCGGGAGTCCCAGATACGCAGTATTTT